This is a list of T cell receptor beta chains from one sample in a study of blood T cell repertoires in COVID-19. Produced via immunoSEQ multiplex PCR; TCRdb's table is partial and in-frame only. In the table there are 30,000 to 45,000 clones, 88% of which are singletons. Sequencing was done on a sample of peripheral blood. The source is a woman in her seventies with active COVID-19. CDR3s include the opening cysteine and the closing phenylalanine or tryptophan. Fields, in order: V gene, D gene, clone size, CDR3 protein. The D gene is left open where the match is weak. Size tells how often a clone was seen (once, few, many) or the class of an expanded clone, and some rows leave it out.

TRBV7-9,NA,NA,CASSPETEAFF
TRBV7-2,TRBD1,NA,CASSRDRGLSEQYF
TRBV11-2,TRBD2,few,CASSWPTSGKNIQYF
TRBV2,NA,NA,CASIESFVGGEGLYEQYF
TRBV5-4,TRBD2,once,CASSVPLAGGRYEQYF
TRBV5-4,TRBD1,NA,CASSPPRTGAGTGELFF
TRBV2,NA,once,CASNGGNTGELFF
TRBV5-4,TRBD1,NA,CASSLGQGSGYGYTF
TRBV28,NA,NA,CASSSGRDFETQYF
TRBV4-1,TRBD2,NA,CASSQDQSSGGEQYF
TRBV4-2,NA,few,CASSPFWQGNQPQHF
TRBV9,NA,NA,CASSPDGIGVHF
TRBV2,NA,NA,CASIPGHSSGANVLTF
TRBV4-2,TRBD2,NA,CASSQVLAGESTDTQYF
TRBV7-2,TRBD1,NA,CASSLDSGGRYGYTF
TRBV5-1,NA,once,CASSGAVSSTDTQYF
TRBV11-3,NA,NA,CASSLDPGSTEAFF
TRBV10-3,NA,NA,CAISGDKMNTEAFF
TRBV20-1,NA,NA,CSVPGEPQHF
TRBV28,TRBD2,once,CASSPREGTGGELFF
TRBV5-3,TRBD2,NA,CARSPGGPNTGELFF
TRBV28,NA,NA,CASSFSQVTGEQYF
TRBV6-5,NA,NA,CASTPRGYGNEQYF
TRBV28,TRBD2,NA,CASSEELAGGRNEQYF
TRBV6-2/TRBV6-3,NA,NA,CASSSIRVVGLPQHF
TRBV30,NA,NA,CAWRKGQSNEKLFF
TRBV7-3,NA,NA,CASASRTSTDTQYF
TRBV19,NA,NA,CASSIDLAGDEQYF
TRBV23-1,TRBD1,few,CASSQCPLTDRVTGELFF
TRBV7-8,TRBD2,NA,CASSLPYGTSGGRYEQYF
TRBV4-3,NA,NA,CASSQDLVGSSEKLFF
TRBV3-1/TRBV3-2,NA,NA,CASSQDRGRQPQHF
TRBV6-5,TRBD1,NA,CASRQGASGEQFF
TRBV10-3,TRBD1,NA,CAIRAGTGRTEAFF
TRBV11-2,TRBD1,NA,CASSQRTGSYEQFF